This is a list of T cell receptor beta chains from one sample in a study of regulatory T cells in long-lasting Graves disease. Via MiXCR, TCRdb re-called the multiplex PCR reads, giving one row per CDR3 protein. The sample holds fewer than 400,000 distinct CDR3 sequences, around a fifth seen once. The material sequenced was peripheral blood mononuclear cells (PBMCs), taken when the disease was refractory, from a patient treated with antithyroid drugs. These receptor sequences come from a female donor with Graves disease. CDR3s include the opening cysteine and the closing phenylalanine or tryptophan. The D gene is left open where the match is weak. Part of the rows lack a size; the others show once, few, many or a class for expanded clones.

J: TRBJ2-5; V: TRBV2; size: many; D: TRBD1; CDR3: CAQHSGQGPETQYF; DNA: TGTGCTCAACATTCGGGACAGGGGCCGGAGACCCAGTACTTC
J: TRBJ2-7; V: TRBV20-1; size: .; D: .; CDR3: CSADAGNRGEQYF; DNA: TGCAGTGCGGACGCGGGGAACCGGGGCGAGCAGTACTTC
J: TRBJ2-3; V: TRBV3-1; size: many; D: .; CDR3: CASSQEKGRTDTQYF; DNA: TGTGCCAGCAGCCAAGAAAAAGGACGGACAGATACGCAGTATTTT
J: TRBJ1-6; V: TRBV15; size: .; D: .; CDR3: CATSMEGIYNSPPHF; DNA: TGTGCCACCAGCATGGAAGGGATCTATAATTCACCCCCCCACTTT
J: TRBJ1-2; V: TRBV11-2; size: .; D: .; CDR3: CASSQDSPMASGGYTF; DNA: TGTGCCAGCAGCCAAGATTCCCCGATGGCCAGTGGTGGCTACACCTTC
J: TRBJ2-2; V: TRBV27; size: few; D: .; CDR3: CASSLLRAALGGELFF; DNA: TGTGCCAGCAGTTTATTAAGGGCGGCCCTCGGAGGGGAGCTGTTTTTT
J: TRBJ1-2; V: TRBV7-2; size: many; D: .; CDR3: CASSLRQDGYTF; DNA: TGTGCCAGCAGCTTAAGACAGGATGGCTACACCTTC
J: TRBJ2-7; V: TRBV10-3; size: .; D: .; CDR3: CAISESYGRVQVMAYEQYF; DNA: TGTGCCATCAGTGAGTCGTATGGCAGGGTACAGGTCATGGCCTACGAGCAGTACTTC
J: TRBJ2-2; V: TRBV3-1; size: .; D: .; CDR3: CASSQVSGGELFF; DNA: TGTGCCAGCAGCCAAGTTTCCGGCGGGGAGCTGTTTTTT
J: TRBJ2-7; V: TRBV2; size: many; D: TRBD1; CDR3: CASSLGTGGPYEQYF; DNA: TGTGCCAGCAGTCTCGGGACAGGGGGTCCCTACGAGCAGTACTTC
J: TRBJ2-7; V: TRBV28; size: many; D: TRBD2; CDR3: CASSTPGPSGRSYEQYF; DNA: TGTGCCAGCAGTACCCCCGGTCCTAGCGGGAGATCCTACGAGCAGTACTTC
J: TRBJ2-7; V: TRBV7-9; size: many; D: TRBD1; CDR3: CASSLLTGKGEQYF; DNA: TGTGCCAGCAGCTTATTGACAGGGAAGGGCGAGCAGTACTTC
J: TRBJ2-5; V: TRBV28; size: many; D: .; CDR3: CASSLSGGNQYF; DNA: TGTGCCAGCAGTTTAAGTGGCGGGAACCAGTACTTC
J: TRBJ1-6; V: TRBV20-1; size: many; D: TRBD1; CDR3: CSAGRPGQYNSPLHF; DNA: TGCAGTGCCGGACGACCGGGACAGTATAATTCACCCCTCCACTTT
J: TRBJ2-7; V: TRBV4-1; size: .; D: .; CDR3: CASSGEIREEQYF; DNA: TGCGCCAGCAGCGGAGAGATCAGGGAGGAGCAGTACTTC
J: TRBJ1-6; V: TRBV28; size: .; D: .; CDR3: CASNAAGLQVDSPLHF; DNA: TGTGCCAGCAATGCCGCCGGACTCCAGGTCGATTCACCCCTCCACTTT
J: TRBJ1-2; V: TRBV27; size: many; D: .; CDR3: CASSPVPRGGGYTF; DNA: TGTGCCAGCAGTCCCGTACCCAGAGGGGGTGGCTACACCTTC
J: TRBJ2-3; V: TRBV27; size: few; D: .; CDR3: CASSLGRDTQYF; DNA: TGTGCCAGCAGTTTAGGGAGAGATACGCAGTATTTT
J: TRBJ1-2; V: TRBV30; size: many; D: .; CDR3: CAWVKRRVNYGYTF; DNA: TGTGCCTGGGTAAAGCGGCGGGTTAACTATGGCTACACCTTC
J: TRBJ2-7; V: TRBV30; size: .; D: TRBD1; CDR3: CAWSFGEGAREQYF; DNA: TGTGCCTGGAGTTTCGGAGAGGGGGCGAGAGAGCAGTACTTC
J: TRBJ2-7; V: TRBV4-1; size: .; D: .; CDR3: CASSQDLPEYEQYF; DNA: TGCGCCAGCAGCCAAGATTTGCCAGAATACGAGCAGTACTTC
J: TRBJ1-2; V: TRBV7-9; size: few; D: TRBD1; CDR3: CASSIQTGGGGYTF; DNA: TGTGCCAGCAGCATTCAAACAGGGGGCGGTGGCTACACCTTC
J: TRBJ1-1; V: TRBV28; size: many; D: .; CDR3: CASRLQVNPEAFF; DNA: TGTGCCAGCAGACTTCAGGTTAACCCTGAAGCTTTCTTT
J: TRBJ1-6; V: TRBV5-6; size: many; D: .; CDR3: CASSLRGDNSPLHF; DNA: TGTGCCAGCAGCTTACGGGGAGATAATTCACCCCTCCACTTT
J: TRBJ2-5; V: TRBV12-3/TRBV12-4; size: many; D: TRBD1; CDR3: CASSSPPGTGGETQYF; DNA: TGTGCCAGCAGTTCACCTCCCGGGACAGGGGGGGAGACCCAGTACTTC
J: TRBJ2-5; V: TRBV7-8; size: .; D: TRBD1; CDR3: CASSLGQEWETQYF; DNA: TGTGCCAGCAGCTTGGGACAGGAGTGGGAGACCCAGTACTTC
J: TRBJ2-5; V: TRBV3-1; size: many; D: .; CDR3: CASSHTGEGETQYF; DNA: TGTGCCAGCAGCCACACAGGGGAGGGGGAGACCCAGTACTTC
J: TRBJ1-2; V: TRBV5-1; size: .; D: .; CDR3: CASSFSPSGSYGYTF; DNA: TGCGCCAGCAGCTTTAGTCCCTCAGGGTCCTATGGCTACACCTTC
J: TRBJ2-7; V: TRBV7-9; size: .; D: .; CDR3: CASSLELDSYEQYF; DNA: TGTGCCAGCAGCTTAGAATTGGACAGCTACGAGCAGTACTTC
J: TRBJ2-7; V: TRBV6-2/TRBV6-3; size: many; D: .; CDR3: CASSRTEPYEQYF; DNA: TGTGCCAGCAGTAGGACGGAGCCCTACGAGCAGTACTTC
J: TRBJ2-1; V: TRBV14; size: .; D: TRBD2; CDR3: CASSQTSGYNEQFF; DNA: TGTGCCAGCAGCCAGACTAGCGGATACAATGAGCAGTTCTTC
J: TRBJ1-1; V: TRBV7-2; size: many; D: TRBD1; CDR3: CASRTPQNLRGRAFF; DNA: TGTGCCAGCAGGACCCCACAAAACCTCAGGGGGAGGGCTTTCTTT
J: TRBJ2-7; V: TRBV6-1; size: .; D: .; CDR3: CASSNPGPRAYEQYF; DNA: TGTGCCAGCAGTAACCCGGGACCCAGGGCCTACGAGCAGTACTTC
J: TRBJ2-7; V: TRBV20-1; size: few; D: TRBD1; CDR3: CSLRGQGAYEQYF; DNA: TGCAGCCTGCGGGGACAGGGGGCTTACGAGCAGTACTTC
J: TRBJ1-5; V: TRBV9; size: many; D: .; CDR3: CASSVDGANQPQHF; DNA: TGTGCCAGCAGCGTAGATGGGGCTAATCAGCCCCAGCATTTT
J: TRBJ1-1; V: TRBV20-1; size: few; D: .; CDR3: CSLPWNTEAFF; DNA: TGCAGCCTCCCGTGGAACACTGAAGCTTTCTTT
J: TRBJ2-1; V: TRBV24-1; size: .; D: .; CDR3: CATSDPWHEQFF; DNA: TGTGCCACCAGTGACCCGTGGCATGAGCAGTTCTTC
J: TRBJ1-1; V: TRBV2; size: many; D: .; CDR3: CASSGGRGWGTEAFF; DNA: TGTGCCAGCAGCGGGGGACGGGGTTGGGGCACTGAAGCTTTCTTT
J: TRBJ2-1; V: TRBV12-3/TRBV12-4; size: .; D: .; CDR3: CASSFGKGEQFF; DNA: TGTGCCAGCAGTTTCGGTAAGGGTGAGCAGTTCTTC
J: TRBJ1-1; V: TRBV11-2; size: many; D: .; CDR3: CASSVGQGYPEAFF; DNA: TGTGCCAGCAGCGTGGGACAAGGGTACCCTGAAGCTTTCTTT
J: TRBJ1-1; V: TRBV12-3/TRBV12-4; size: many; D: .; CDR3: CASSLSHTEAFF; DNA: TGTGCCAGCAGTTTATCACACACTGAAGCTTTCTTT
J: TRBJ2-7; V: TRBV11-2; size: many; D: TRBD1; CDR3: CASSTPGQGRREQYF; DNA: TGTGCCAGCAGCACCCCGGGACAGGGTCGTCGCGAGCAGTACTTC
J: TRBJ1-6; V: TRBV7-8; size: .; D: .; CDR3: CASSLAATSSNRSPLHF; DNA: TGTGCCAGCAGTTTAGCGGCCACGTCCAGCAATCGTTCACCCCTCCACTTT
J: TRBJ1-1; V: TRBV4-1; size: .; D: .; CDR3: CASSGVLAGSLNTEAFF; DNA: TGCGCCAGCAGCGGAGTTCTCGCGGGGAGCTTGAACACTGAAGCTTTCTTT
J: TRBJ1-2; V: TRBV9; size: .; D: .; CDR3: CASSVEGGYGYTF; DNA: TGTGCCAGCAGCGTAGAGGGGGGCTATGGCTACACCTTC
J: TRBJ1-1; V: TRBV6-1; size: many; D: .; CDR3: CASSLRTEWNTEAFF; DNA: TGTGCCAGCAGTCTTCGGACAGAGTGGAACACTGAAGCTTTCTTT